The 18 T cell receptor beta chains below were found in one sample sequenced in a study of shared clonotypes between healthy human individuals. Generated by immunoSEQ multiplex PCR, the TCRdb table keeps only in-frame clones and is missing some. The sample yields about 2 million clones, 85% to 95% seen once. Sequenced: naive CD4+ T cells sorted from blood. As for subset: CD45RA+ positively selected. The source of these receptors is a young man in good health.

DNA for the CDR3: TGCGCCAGCAGGGATATTAGTACATGGGGTCACCGGGAGCTGTTTTTT. Translating it yields CASRDISTWGHRELFF. The J gene is TRBJ2-2, the V gene TRBV10-2; D is unresolved. CDR3 length: 16 amino acids. Germline V gene data show CDR1 as WSHSY and CDR2 as SAAADI. V was pared by 6 bases and J by 9 bases, with 23 bases between.

The chain employs TRBV7-2 and TRBJ2-7; no clear D. Trimming removed 4 bases at V and 0 bases at J, with 4 bases between. The CDR3 covers 12 residues. Germline V gene sequence: CDR1 SGHTA, CDR2 FQGNSA. CDR3 amino acids: CASSWGSYEQYF. The CDR3 DNA is TGTGCCAGCAGCTGGGGCTCCTACGAGCAGTACTTC.

On this clone itself: Additional DNA sequences in this sample encode the identical CDR3. The chain carries TRBV30 and TRBJ1-3; D ambiguous. The CDR3 is made up of 12 amino acids. Germline-derived CDR1 and CDR2 are GTSNPN and SVGIG (reference sequence). V was shortened by 5 bases and J by 1 base, with 6 bases between the two germline ends. CDR3 nucleotides: TGTGCCTGGGGGTCTTCTGGAAACACCATATATTTT. It codes for CAWGSSGNTIYF.

The chain joins TRBV6-5 to TRBJ2-3; D is undetermined. Germline V CDR1 and CDR2: MNHEY, SVGAGI. Trimming stripped 6 bases from V and 0 bases from J, with 10 bases between. The CDR3 spans 14 residues. CDR3 DNA: TGTGCCAGCAGACAACTTGCTAGCACAGATACGCAGTATTTT. Translated, it gives CASRQLASTDTQYF.

The rearrangement uses TRBV28 and TRBJ1-2, with D perhaps matching TRBD1 (6 bases). The V gene lost 1 base and the J gene lost 3 bases, with 15 bases spanning the gap. Germline V CDR1 and CDR2: MDHEN, SYDVKM. The CDR3 runs 16 residues. DNA for the CDR3: TGTGCCAGCAGTTTATATCTTCGGGACAACCACTATGGCTACACCTTC. Translation: CASSLYLRDNHYGYTF.

The chain carries TRBV5-1 and TRBJ2-3, with 10 bases that match TRBD2. CDR1 SGHRS and CDR2 YFSETQ come from the germline V gene. V lost 4 bases and J lost 5; bases outside the gene matches: 7. This CDR3 contains 15 residues. The CDR3 here is CASSPNQRGGDTQYF. For the CDR3, the DNA is TGCGCCAGCAGCCCCAATCAGCGGGGGGGAGATACGCAGTATTTT.

The J gene is TRBJ1-6, the V gene TRBV6-4; 7 bases match TRBD1. The CDR3 contains 13 residues. Germline loops: CDR1 MRHNA, CDR2 SNTAGT. The V segment lost 6 bases and the J segment 5 bases; nucleotides outside the gene matches: 1. Written as DNA, the CDR3 is TGTGCCAGCAGCGGGACAGATAATTCACCCCTCCACTTT. It is translated as CASSGTDNSPLHF.

V gene TRBV28 combines with J gene TRBJ2-1, with 8 bases that match TRBD2. Germline CDR1 MDHEN, CDR2 SYDVKM. The CDR3 has 16 amino acids. The V gene end was trimmed by 4 bases and the J gene end by 7 bases; junction bases not matched to a gene: 12. The CDR3 spells CASSSTGTGGWNEQFF. CDR3 DNA sequence: TGTGCCAGCAGTTCCACCGGGACGGGGGGGTGGAATGAGCAGTTCTTC.

The chain employs TRBV7-8 and TRBJ2-1; 7 nucleotides match TRBD2. Germline V CDR1 and CDR2: SGHVS, FQNEAQ. This CDR3 comprises 16 residues. Trimming removed 2 bases from V and 8 bases from J; junction bases left unmatched: 12. DNA for the CDR3: TGTGCCAGCAGCTTATCACGGCGGGAGCTCGACCATGAGCAGTTCTTC. It specifies CASSLSRRELDHEQFF.

Note on this clone: The sample contains more than one DNA sequence encoding this CDR3. This sequence joins TRBV11-2 and TRBJ2-3, with a weak D call TRBD2 (5 bases). Germline values: CDR1 SGHAT, CDR2 FQNNGV. The CDR3 covers 14 residues. V gave up 2 bases and J gave up 3 bases, with 9 bases separating them. The CDR3 loop reads CASSLNRGTDTQYF. The CDR3 DNA sequence: TGTGCCAGCAGCTTAAACAGAGGGACAGATACGCAGTATTTT.

Only one count was recorded for this clone. The chain employs TRBV28 and TRBJ2-3; unclear D gene. The CDR3 covers 15 residues. Trimming took 6 bases from V and 0 from J, leaving 13 bases between them. Germline values: CDR1 MDHEN, CDR2 SYDVKM. The DNA of the CDR3 is TGTGCCAGCAGCACATCTAGAGCTAGCACAGATACGCAGTATTTT. Protein product: CASSTSRASTDTQYF.

This chain uses TRBV10-3 with TRBJ2-2; D not resolved. V lost 5 bases to trimming and J lost 1 base, with 11 bases between them. In germline, CDR1 is ENHRY, CDR2 SYGVKD. The CDR3 is made up of 15 amino acids. CDR3 DNA sequence: TGTGCCATCAGTTCGATGACGGGGAACACCGGGGAGCTGTTTTTT. Translating gives CAISSMTGNTGELFF.

V usage is TRBV19 and J usage is TRBJ2-1; D may be TRBD1 or TRBD2 (5 bases each). The germline V and J ends were trimmed by 8 bases and 0 bases, with 23 bases remaining between them. Per the germline V gene, CDR1 is LNHDA and CDR2 is SQIVND (reference sequence). The length of the CDR3 is 18 residues. The CDR3 spells CASRGPAEVGGSYNEQFF. The DNA of the CDR3 is TGTGCCAGTCGGGGACCCGCCGAAGTCGGAGGCTCCTACAATGAGCAGTTCTTC. The full variable domain, with the rest looked up from reference TRBV19 and TRBJ2-1, is DGGITQSPKYLFRKEGQNVTLSCEQNLNHDAMYWYRQDPGQGLRLIYYSQIVNDFQKGDIAEGYSVSREKKESFPLTVTSAQKNPTAFYLCASRGPAEVGGSYNEQFFGPGTRLTVL.

The V call is TRBV6-1, the J call TRBJ2-7, with D possibly matching TRBD1 (5 bases). This CDR3 is 14 amino acids long. Trimming pared 6 bases from V and 6 bases from J, leaving 18 bases between. The germline V gene encodes CDR1 MNHNS and CDR2 SASEGT. The chain's CDR3 is CASRAGSDPSEQYF. The CDR3 coding sequence is TGTGCCAGCAGAGCAGGGTCGGATCCGTCCGAGCAGTACTTC.

The rearrangement uses TRBV6-5 and TRBJ1-1; 8 bases are shared with TRBD1. Germline loops: CDR1 MNHEY, CDR2 SVGAGI. V shed 7 bases, J shed 1 base, and the junction held 2 bases outside the gene matches. The CDR3 is made up of 13 amino acids. CDR3 in DNA: TGTGCCAGCACAGGGGGCCCGAACACTGAAGCTTTCTTT. Its translation is CASTGGPNTEAFF.

The count of this clone is one. The V and J genes are TRBV7-9 and TRBJ1-3; D possibly corresponds to TRBD1 (5 bases). Germline CDR1 and CDR2: SEHNR and FQNEAQ (reference sequence). The V end lost 5 bases, the J end lost 0 bases, and 20 bases lay between the germline ends. The CDR3 is made up of 18 amino acids. CDR3 loop: CASSPRRGTPVSGNTIYF. The CDR3 DNA reads TGTGCCAGCAGCCCCCGCCGGGGCACTCCCGTCTCTGGAAACACCATATATTTT.

This clone showed up just once. The chain joins TRBV5-6 to TRBJ1-2, with D perhaps TRBD1 (5 bases). This CDR3 is 15 amino acids long. Germline CDR1 is SGHDT and CDR2 is YYEEEE. V gave up 0 bases and J gave up 8 bases, with 17 bases separating them. The CDR3 coding sequence is TGTGCCAGCAGCTTGGGTTTGGGGGAGTCGTTCGGCTACACCTTC. It codes for CASSLGLGESFGYTF.

Notes on this clone: Other nucleotide sequences from this sample produce the same CDR3. The chain is built from TRBV6-5 and TRBJ2-7; 7 bases line up with TRBD2. V lost 4 bases and J lost 0; bases outside the gene matches: 6. The CDR3 sequence is 15 residues long. Germline lookup yields CDR1 MNHEY and CDR2 SVGAGI. The CDR3 here is CASSSAGVGSYEQYF. The CDR3 bases are TGTGCCAGCAGTTCCGCGGGAGTTGGCTCCTACGAGCAGTACTTC.